These 25 T cell receptor beta chains were sequenced from one sample in a study of beta chain features in type 1 diabetes (dated by TCRdb to the late 2010s). Preparation of the library involved the immunoSEQ multiplex PCR assay. The High Capacity cDNA Reverse Transcription Kit was used to reverse transcribe all of the isolated RNA, meaning that expressed TCRB transcripts were what got sequenced. TCRdb retrieved this table from immuneACCESS and kept in-frame rearrangements only. Not all clones are present; in checked studies, unresolved V genes account for under half, and no reason is known for the remainder. This sample is represented by about 250,000 clones; 12% to 15% of them were singletons. Together, the top ten hold around 0.03% of the sample. Sequenced input: naive CD4+ T cells from blood. Per the publication, the cell subset or site label means: true naive CD4+ T cells. Receptors were obtained from a woman aged 40 to 55 in good health.

The J gene is TRBJ1-6, the V gene TRBV19; 9 bases map to TRBD1. The V gene's germline CDR1 is LNHDA and CDR2 SQIVND (reference sequence). This CDR3 is 13 amino acids long. J was trimmed by 10 bases and V by 10 bases; bases with no gene match: 8. The CDR3 region has the DNA TGTGCCACCTCACAGGGACAGGGATCACCCCTCCACTTT. It translates to CATSQGQGSPLHF.

The genes are TRBV27 and TRBJ1-4; a weak D match, TRBD1 (6 bases). V gave up 3 bases and J gave up 7 bases, with 15 bases separating them. Germline CDR1 is MNHEY and CDR2 is SMNVEV (reference sequence). The CDR3 is made up of 15 amino acids. Written as DNA, the CDR3 is TGTGCCAGCAGTTTCAAAGGGGGATGGAGTGAAAAACTGTTTTTT. It yields the protein CASSFKGGWSEKLFF.

This clone turned up a few times. The J gene is TRBJ2-1, the V gene TRBV18; D possibly corresponds to TRBD1 (6 bases). V was trimmed by 5 bases and J by 5 bases, leaving 16 bases between them. Germline CDR1 reads KGHSH; CDR2 reads LQKENI. This CDR3 is built from 15 residues. The DNA for the CDR3 is TGTGCCAGCTCATCTCAGGGGATCCTAAACAATGAGCAGTTCTTC. This translates into CASSSQGILNNEQFF.

This clone has just a few counts. V is TRBV15 and J is TRBJ2-7; TRBD2 agrees at 7 bases. The CDR3 extends over 18 amino acids. V was clipped by 0 bases and J by 4 bases; unmatched bases: 15. From germline, CDR1 is LNHNV and CDR2 YYDKDF (reference sequence). This CDR3 reads CATSRDRASPGEGYEQYF. CDR3 coding DNA: TGTGCCACCAGCAGAGACAGAGCGTCGCCGGGGGAGGGATACGAGCAGTACTTC.

This clone appeared a few times. The DNA of the CDR3 is TGCGCCAGCAGCTTTATCTTCCGAACCATCGCACAGCAAGAGACCCAGTACTTC. Encoded protein: CASSFIFRTIAQQETQYF. This chain uses TRBV5-1 with TRBJ2-5; D is unclear. CDR1 is SGHRS, CDR2 YFSETQ, per germline. CDR3 size: 18 residues. The V and J ends lost 2 bases and 2 bases respectively, with 22 bases between them.

This clone was seen a few times. V gene TRBV7-2 combines with J gene TRBJ1-2; D might be TRBD1 (6 bases). The CDR3 is made up of 14 amino acids. V lost 5 bases and J lost 2, with 12 bases in between. Germline V gives CDR1 SGHTA, CDR2 FQGNSA. CDR3 DNA: TGTGCCAGCAGCCTAACAGGGAAGAACTATGGCTACACCTTC. This gives the protein CASSLTGKNYGYTF.

The CDR3 spells CASSLRPRGLTDEQFF. The CDR3 nucleotides are TGTGCCAGCAGCTTAAGACCTAGGGGATTAACTGATGAGCAGTTCTTC. The V and J genes are TRBV7-9 and TRBJ2-1; D might be TRBD1 (5 bases). Trimming removed 2 bases at V and 8 bases at J, with 19 bases between. Per germline, CDR1 SEHNR and CDR2 FQNEAQ (reference sequence). This CDR3 is built from 16 residues.

This clone was found a few times. The chain employs TRBV13 and TRBJ1-1; 7 nucleotides agree with TRBD1. V was pared by 5 bases and J by 1 base, with 4 bases of the junction left unmatched. The germline gives CDR1 PRHDT, CDR2 FYEKMQ (reference sequence). There are 14 residues in the CDR3. CDR3 sequence (DNA): TGTGCCAGCAGCCGAAACAGGGGGAACACTGAAGCTTTCTTT. Translating gives CASSRNRGNTEAFF.

This clone has a handful of counts. The chain combines TRBV2 with TRBJ1-5, with TRBD1 matching over 8 bases. CDR1 and CDR2 from the germline V gene are SNHLY and FYNNEI. Germline trimming cut 3 bases from V and 0 bases from J; bases unmatched to any gene: 4. The CDR3 is 16 residues long. CDR3 in amino acids: CASSDRTGSSNQPQHF. The CDR3 DNA reads TGTGCCAGCAGTGATAGGACAGGGTCTAGCAATCAGCCCCAGCATTTT.

Of note for this clone: A much larger clone lies a single base off, so this may be a read error. This rearrangement joins TRBV18 to TRBJ2-7; TRBD1 matches at 7 bases. This CDR3 region has 13 residues. Germline CDR1 KGHSH, CDR2 LQKENI. V gave up 3 bases and J gave up 3 bases; unmatched junction bases: 2. This CDR3 reads CASSPTGFYEQYF. CDR3 sequence (DNA): TGTGCCAGCTCACCGACAGGGTTCTACGAGCAGTACTTC.

This clone was counted only a few times. V is TRBV4-1 and J is TRBJ2-2, with 14 bases lining up with TRBD2. The CDR3 loop spans 18 amino acids. V lost 2 bases and J lost 5; bases outside the gene matches: 7. Per germline, CDR1 MGHRA and CDR2 YSYEKL. CDR3 nucleotides: TGCGCCAGCAGCCAAAGGAGACTAGCGGGGGGGCGGACCGGGGAGCTGTTTTTT. Translation gives CASSQRRLAGGRTGELFF.

The genes are TRBV6-1 and TRBJ2-2, with 14 bases that match TRBD2. The V gene end was trimmed by 6 bases and the J gene end by 6 bases; junction bases not matched to a gene: 0. CDR1 is MNHNS and CDR2 is SASEGT in the germline V gene. This CDR3 region has 14 residues. CDR3 bases: TGTGCCAGCAGGACTAGCGGGGGGGCCGGGGAGCTGTTTTTT. It yields the protein CASRTSGGAGELFF.

This clone showed up just a few times. CDR3 protein: CASSLLQRDHEQFF. The CDR3, as DNA: TGTGCCAGCAGCCTCCTTCAGCGGGATCATGAGCAGTTCTTC. This chain links TRBV9 with TRBJ2-1; TRBD2 agrees at 7 bases. Germline CDR1 SGDLS, CDR2 YYNGEE. The CDR3 runs to 14 residues. Trimming at V came to 4 bases and at J to 8 bases, leaving 9 bases not matched to a gene.

V is TRBV2 and J is TRBJ1-5; D is possibly TRBD1 (6 bases). The ends were cut back, 7 bases at V and 4 bases at J, with 17 bases in the middle. The V gene's germline CDR1 is SNHLY and CDR2 FYNNEI. This CDR3 is built from 15 residues. The CDR3 DNA reads as TGTGCCAGCAACCCAGGGGTCTCGAGGAATCAGCCCCAGCATTTT. The encoded protein is CASNPGVSRNQPQHF.

The chain is built from TRBV19 and TRBJ1-5, with 7 nucleotides matching TRBD1. The germline CDR1 and CDR2 sequences are LNHDA and SQIVND (reference sequence). This CDR3 has 14 amino acids. Unmatched junction bases numbered 7, after V lost 5 bases and J lost 6 bases. The DNA of the CDR3 is TGTGCCAGTAGTTCGGGACAGCGAGGTCAGCCCCAGCATTTT. This sequence encodes CASSSGQRGQPQHF.

This clone was seen more than once but under ten times. The same CDR3 arises from other DNA sequences in this sample as well. The chain employs TRBV5-1 and TRBJ2-7, with TRBD1 matching over 8 bases. Germline trimming cut 2 bases from V and 0 bases from J; bases unmatched to any gene: 1. The CDR3 totals 14 residues. Germline values: CDR1 SGHRS, CDR2 YFSETQ. CDR3 nucleotides: TGCGCCAGCAGCTTAGGACAGGGCTCCTACGAGCAGTACTTC. It is translated as CASSLGQGSYEQYF.

This clone has only a few counts. V usage is TRBV7-9 and J usage is TRBJ2-7, with D uncertain. Germline V CDR1 and CDR2: SEHNR, FQNEAQ (reference sequence). Between the trimmed V and J ends, which lost 5 bases and 1 base, there was a span of 15 bases. CDR3 length equals 15 residues. As DNA, the CDR3 is TGTGCCAGCAGCCTAGACGGTTTCCAATCCTACGAGCAGTACTTC. Translated: CASSLDGFQSYEQYF. Full variable domain (outside the CDR3, taken from reference TRBV7-9 and TRBJ2-7): DTGVSQNPRHKITKRGQNVTFRCDPISEHNRLYWYRQTLGQGPEFLTYFQNEAQLEKSRLLSDRFSAERPKGSFSTLEIQRTEQGDSAMYLCASSLDGFQSYEQYFGPGTRLTVT.

This clone has a handful of counts. J is TRBJ2-7 and V is TRBV6-5, with 7 positions matching TRBD1. The ends lost 5 bases at V and 6 bases at J; junction bases unmatched: 13. Looked up from germline, CDR1 is MNHEY and CDR2 is SVGAGI. CDR3 size: 15 residues. CDR3 in amino acids: CASSLLRQGSSEQYF. CDR3 DNA: TGTGCCAGCAGTCTACTAAGACAGGGTTCGTCCGAGCAGTACTTC.

The sample holds many counts of this clone. Other DNA sequences in the sample encode the same CDR3. V is TRBV7-2 and J is TRBJ2-3; TRBD2 might be the D (6 bases). Trimming stripped 3 bases from V and 1 base from J, with 11 bases between. The CDR3 has 15 amino acids. The germline V gene has CDR1 SGHTA and CDR2 FQGNSA. CDR3 sequence (DNA): TGTGCCAGCAGCTTGGTCGGCGGGGGCACAGATACGCAGTATTTT. Translating it yields CASSLVGGGTDTQYF. Drawing the rest from reference TRBV7-2 and TRBJ2-3, the complete variable domain is GAGVSQSPSNKVTEKGKDVELRCDPISGHTALYWYRQSLGQGLEFLIYFQGNSAPDKSGLPSDRFSAERTGGSVSTLTIQRTQQEDSAVYLCASSLVGGGTDTQYFGPGTRLTVL.

V is TRBV7-2 and J is TRBJ2-2, with TRBD1 matching 7 bases. J lost 0 bases, V lost 10 bases, and 5 bases had no gene match. Germline CDR1 reads SGHTA; CDR2 reads FQGNSA. CDR3 length: 14 amino acids. The CDR3 DNA is TGTGCCATACAGGGACAGCCGAACACCGGGGAGCTGTTTTTT. Protein: CAIQGQPNTGELFF. Filled out from reference TRBV7-2 and TRBJ2-2, the complete variable domain reads GAGVSQSPSNKVTEKGKDVELRCDPISGHTALYWYRQSLGQGLEFLIYFQGNSAPDKSGLPSDRFSAERTGGSVSTLTIQRTQQEDSAVYLCAIQGQPNTGELFFGEGSRLTVL.

A few counts support this clone. The chain recombines TRBV13 with TRBJ2-5, with D possibly being TRBD2 (6 bases). Trimming removed 5 bases at V and 2 bases at J, with 18 bases between. Germline values: CDR1 PRHDT, CDR2 FYEKMQ (reference sequence). The CDR3 spans 16 residues. The CDR3 spells CASSRPVFGGQETQYF. The CDR3 bases are TGTGCCAGCAGCCGGCCCGTCTTTGGGGGGCAAGAGACCCAGTACTTC.

The V call is TRBV9, the J call TRBJ2-5; no definite D call. The germline V gene has CDR1 SGDLS and CDR2 YYNGEE. Trimming pared 9 bases from V and 0 bases from J, leaving 3 bases between. There are 10 residues in the CDR3. The CDR3 bases are TGTGCCAAGCACCAAGAGACCCAGTACTTC. This encodes CAKHQETQYF.

This clone has at least ten counts. V gene TRBV5-4 combines with J gene TRBJ1-1; D is unresolved. The CDR3 runs 13 residues. V dropped 4 bases and J dropped 1 base, with 8 bases sitting between them. Germline CDR1 is SGHNT and CDR2 is YYREEE (reference sequence). CDR3 residues: CASSLVRNTEAFF. Written as DNA, the CDR3 is TGTGCCAGCAGCCTTGTCCGGAACACTGAAGCTTTCTTT.

A few counts support this clone. J is TRBJ1-5 and V is TRBV15; D remains unclear. The germline gives CDR1 LNHNV, CDR2 YYDKDF (reference sequence). Trimming took 1 base from V and 1 from J, leaving 5 bases between them. The CDR3 has 14 residues. In DNA form, the CDR3 reads TGTGCCACCAGCAGAGCAGGAAGCAATCAGCCCCAGCATTTT. Its protein is CATSRAGSNQPQHF. The whole variable domain, filled in from reference TRBV15 and TRBJ1-5, reads DAMVIQNPRYQVTQFGKPVTLSCSQTLNHNVMYWYQQKSSQAPKLLFHYYDKDFNNEADTPDNFQSRRPNTSFCFLDIRSPGLGDTAMYLCATSRAGSNQPQHFGDGTRLSIL.

This clone was detected a few times. CDR3 nucleotides: TGTGCCAGCAGCCGAAGCCGGGGGACCCAGTACTTC. Its protein is CASSRSRGTQYF. The chain uses TRBV11-2 and TRBJ2-5, with D perhaps TRBD2 (5 bases). CDR1 and CDR2 (germline): SGHAT, FQNNGV. Trimming left V 5 bases short and J 7 bases short, with 11 bases between. The CDR3 runs 12 residues.